This is a list of T cell receptor beta chains from one sample in a study of T-cell memory formation after mild COVID-19. TCRdb re-called the 5' RACE reads with MiXCR, one entry per CDR3 protein. The top ten hold 7% to 9% of the sample, which has hundreds of thousands of distinct CDR3 sequences, about 20% seen once. The specimen sequenced was PBMCs or a T cell subset sorted from them (not recorded which). Receptors were obtained from an adult woman who had mild COVID-19 (a few samples of this study predate the infection). Cell type and time point are not known. The conserved cysteine and the conserved F or W are not part of the CDR3 here. Each record gives: J gene, clone size, V gene, CDR3 length, CDR3 protein. Clone size is given for some rows only: seen once, a few or many times, or a class if the clone is expanded.

TRBJ2-7 | few | TRBV5-1 | 12 | ASSLFAGGGEQY
TRBJ2-7 | - | TRBV20-1 | 10 | SARASGNEQY
TRBJ2-3 | - | TRBV11-2 | 15 | ASSPGPGGGYTDTQY
TRBJ2-5 | few | TRBV12-3/TRBV12-4 | 15 | ASSSRTSLRLPETQY
TRBJ1-2 | few | TRBV7-3 | 11 | ASSSTGGGGYT
TRBJ2-1 | few | TRBV7-9 | 15 | ASSLEGTSSHNNEQF
TRBJ2-1 | few | TRBV11-2 | 13 | ASSLETGTANEQF
TRBJ1-4 | - | TRBV7-9 | 13 | ASSLSVDRGGKLF
TRBJ1-1 | - | TRBV5-4 | 15 | ASSLSVRGRRNTEAF
TRBJ2-7 | few | TRBV9 | 14 | ASSVAGTGPLYEQY
TRBJ2-3 | few | TRBV24-1 | 10 | ATSDRGDTQY
TRBJ1-6 | - | TRBV11-2 | 11 | ASSPISGSPLH
TRBJ1-2 | - | TRBV12-3/TRBV12-4 | 11 | ASSHGTGEGYT
TRBJ1-4 | - | TRBV10-3 | 11 | AISGTANEKLF
TRBJ1-1 | - | TRBV20-1 | 11 | SARADMNTEAF
TRBJ1-2 | - | TRBV30 | 12 | AWSVGRVDYGYT
TRBJ2-3 | - | TRBV3-1 | 12 | ASSPGIVKDTQY
TRBJ2-3 | few | TRBV10-3 | 15 | AISERLAGVSTDTQY
TRBJ1-5 | few | TRBV23-1 | 14 | ASSQSAGRDTQPQH
TRBJ2-5 | - | TRBV2 | 12 | ASTFAGGGETQY
TRBJ2-2 | few | TRBV5-1 | 14 | ASSLVVRVNTGELF
TRBJ1-2 | few | TRBV4-2 | 12 | ASSQDLGFYGYT
TRBJ1-5 | - | TRBV12-3/TRBV12-4 | 11 | ASSVRGAQPQH
TRBJ2-5 | - | TRBV7-9 | 12 | ASSFRSYQETQY
TRBJ1-2 | - | TRBV14 | 12 | ASSRRPWGYGYT
TRBJ1-6 | - | TRBV3-1 | 11 | ASSQERRRPLH
TRBJ2-5 | many | TRBV20-1 | 11 | SARVGPQETQY
TRBJ2-5 | few | TRBV5-1 | 12 | ASRRTGGVETQY
TRBJ2-5 | - | TRBV29-1 | 12 | SVEGTGKQETQY
TRBJ1-2 | - | TRBV27 | 12 | ASSLSRGSYGYT
TRBJ1-6 | - | TRBV27 | 12 | AIGVSSYNSPLH
TRBJ2-7 | - | TRBV14 | 11 | ASSKGGPYEQY
TRBJ2-5 | - | TRBV5-6 | 11 | ASSSRTRETQY
TRBJ1-2 | few | TRBV12-3/TRBV12-4 | 10 | ASSPQGDGYT
TRBJ2-1 | - | TRBV5-1 | 13 | ASSFVSGGPGEQF
TRBJ2-2 | - | TRBV5-5 | 12 | ASSITAGGVELF
TRBJ1-2 | many | TRBV7-2 | 14 | ASSLGFRGLQYGYT
TRBJ1-2 | - | TRBV5-5 | 12 | ASSLVTGNYGYT
TRBJ2-1 | few | TRBV7-9 | 12 | ASSVSGRGNEQF
TRBJ2-6 | - | TRBV7-2 | 15 | ASSFQGVLSGANVLT
TRBJ1-5 | - | TRBV27 | 13 | ASSSRGLSNQPQH
TRBJ1-1 | few | TRBV6-6 | 11 | ASVETGNTEAF
TRBJ2-3 | - | TRBV15 | 19 | ATSRDVRRGSSTGGTDTQY